Following are 32 T cell receptor beta chains from one sample sequenced in a study of early T cells in non-severe SARS-CoV-2 infection. TCRdb called the 5' RACE reads again in MiXCR, with one record for every CDR3 protein. The sample holds more than 60,000 distinct CDR3 sequences, 9.5% to 15% seen once. The material sequenced was whole blood, taken at baseline. The receptor source for this set is an adult who was a healthcare worker with PCR-confirmed SARS-CoV-2 infection or an uninfected control (not recorded which).

The gene calls are TRBV21-1 and TRBJ1-5. TRBV21-1 represents a pseudogene. CDR3 length: 15 amino acids. As DNA, the CDR3 is TGTGCCAGCAGCAAAGCTGAGGGCCGAAATCAGCCCCAGCATTTT. Translated, it gives CASSKAEGRNQPQHF.

V is TRBV6-6 and J is TRBJ1-2; no reliable D call. Germline V gene lookup returns CDR1 MNHNY and CDR2 SVGAGI (reference sequence). The CDR3 extends over 16 amino acids. Trimming stripped 7 bases from V and 5 bases from J, with 23 bases between. CDR3 in amino acids: CASKVSAASSAYGYTF. Written as DNA, the CDR3 is TGTGCCAGCAAGGTTTCGGCAGCTTCATCGGCTTATGGCTACACCTTC.

The chain carries TRBV20-1 and TRBJ2-7, with TRBD2 matching over 8 bases. CDR3 size: 15 residues. Trimming cost V 0 bases and J 3 bases; bases outside gene matches: 7. Germline assignment: CDR1 DFQATT and CDR2 SNEGSKA (reference sequence). CDR3 sequence (DNA): TGCAGTGCTAGAGATACCCGCGGGGGGAACTACGAGCAGTACTTC. Amino acids: CSARDTRGGNYEQYF.

The V call is TRBV11-1, the J call TRBJ2-3; perhaps TRBD2 as D (7 bases). V lost 0 bases and J lost 5, with 12 bases in between. The germline V gene encodes CDR1 SGHAT and CDR2 FQDESV (reference sequence). The CDR3 is 15 amino acids. CDR3 amino acids: CASSLAGGAVDTQYF. CDR3 in DNA: TGTGCCAGCAGCTTAGCTGGGGGGGCAGTAGATACGCAGTATTTT.

This clonotype was observed a handful of times. V gene TRBV18 combines with J gene TRBJ2-7; 9 bases agree with TRBD1. Unmatched junction bases numbered 4, after V lost 2 bases and J lost 2 bases. This CDR3 is 15 amino acids long. Germline V gene sequence: CDR1 KGHSH, CDR2 LQKENI. Written as DNA, the CDR3 is TGTGCCAGCTCACCAACCCGGGACAGGGCCTACGAGCAGTACTTC. Its protein is CASSPTRDRAYEQYF. The variable domain in full, with the rest retrieved from reference TRBV18 and TRBJ2-7, is NAGVMQNPRHLVRRRGQEARLRCSPMKGHSHVYWYRQLPEEGLKFMVYLQKENIIDESGMPKERFSAEFPKEGPSILRIQQVVRGDSAAYFCASSPTRDRAYEQYFGPGTRLTVT.

This clonotype occurred many times. CDR3 loop: CASRIPGQGGVNTEAFF. The CDR3 region has the DNA TGTGCCAGCAGGATACCAGGACAGGGAGGAGTAAACACTGAAGCTTTCTTT. J is TRBJ1-1 and V is TRBV28; 8 bases agree with TRBD1. V gave up 6 bases and J gave up 2 bases; unmatched junction bases: 14. This CDR3 region has 17 residues. Germline V gene sequence: CDR1 MDHEN, CDR2 SYDVKM. The full variable domain, rest sourced from reference TRBV28 and TRBJ1-1, is DVKVTQSSRYLVKRTGEKVFLECVQDMDHENMFWYRQDPGLGLRLIYFSYDVKMKEKGDIPEGYSVSREKKERFSLILESASTNQTSMYLCASRIPGQGGVNTEAFFGQGTRLTVV.

This chain connects TRBV12-3 or TRBV12-4 to TRBJ2-3; a possible D gene is TRBD2 (7 bases). V shed 2 bases and J shed 1 base, with 13 bases lying between them. CDR3 length equals 16 residues. CDR3 in DNA: TGTGCCAGCAGTTTACCCGGGGAGGGGGGCACAGATACGCAGTATTTT. Encoded protein: CASSLPGEGGTDTQYF.

This clonotype has more than one count but fewer than ten. This chain uses TRBV5-4 with TRBJ2-2; D remains unclear. This CDR3 comprises 17 residues. The V gene lost 5 bases and the J gene lost 2 bases, with 19 bases spanning the gap. Germline loops: CDR1 SGHNT, CDR2 YYREEE (reference sequence). The CDR3 region is CASREATGSYNTGELFF. The DNA for the CDR3 is TGTGCCAGCAGAGAAGCTACCGGGTCCTACAACACCGGGGAGCTGTTTTTT.

This clonotype was observed at least ten times. J is TRBJ1-2 and V is TRBV28; D is unresolved. Germline CDR1 and CDR2: MDHEN and SYDVKM. This CDR3 comprises 15 residues. With 7 bases removed from V and 4 bases from J, the gap between germline ends came to 19 bases. CDR3 protein: CASNTGRERSYGYTF. In DNA form, the CDR3 reads TGTGCCAGCAATACCGGACGGGAGAGGAGCTATGGCTACACCTTC.

The chain links TRBV29-1 to TRBJ2-7; the D gene is possibly TRBD2 (7 bases). This CDR3 is 14 amino acids long. Germline-derived CDR1 and CDR2 are SQVTM and ANQGSEA. The V end was cut by 7 bases, the J end by 1 base, with 17 bases between. The CDR3: CSESSRGPSYEQYF. CDR3 nucleotide sequence: TGCAGCGAGTCTTCGCGGGGGCCGTCCTACGAGCAGTACTTC.

The sample holds a few counts of this clonotype. The V gene is TRBV6-6, the J gene TRBJ2-7; D possibly corresponds to TRBD2 (5 bases). Trimming left V 4 bases short and J 3 bases short, with 10 bases between. Germline V gene sequence: CDR1 MNHNY, CDR2 SVGAGI (reference sequence). CDR3 length equals 13 residues. The CDR3 DNA follows: TGTGCCAGCAGTTCGGGGAGTTTCTACGAGCAGTACTTC. Translated, it gives CASSSGSFYEQYF.

The sample holds many counts of this clonotype. V is TRBV5-5 and J is TRBJ1-2, with no clear D. This CDR3 contains 15 residues. V was clipped by 0 bases and J by 6 bases, with 15 bases between them. The germline V gene has CDR1 SGHKS and CDR2 YYEKEE (reference sequence). Written as DNA, the CDR3 is TGTGCCAGCAGCTTGGACCCCGCGGACCCTCATGGCTACACCTTC. Translation: CASSLDPADPHGYTF.

This clonotype has just a few counts. No DNA is shown, since the ends of the CDR3 on it are uncertain; the CDR3 is the one TCRdb lists. The genes are TRBV12-3 or TRBV12-4 and TRBJ1-6; the table assigns TRBD1, which was not confirmed against the DNA. The CDR3 extends over 15 residues, inclusive of both ends. CDR3 loop: CASSSSGTGEAPLHF.

This clonotype has more than one count but fewer than ten. This chain uses TRBV20-1 with TRBJ1-5; D possibly corresponds to TRBD1 (6 bases). The length of the CDR3 is 13 residues. V was shortened by 3 bases and J by 7 bases, with 13 bases between the two germline ends. Germline V gene data show CDR1 as DFQATT and CDR2 as SNEGSKA (reference sequence). CDR3 bases: TGCAGTGCTAGGCCGGGGGCCAAGCAGCCCCAGCATTTT. Amino acid sequence: CSARPGAKQPQHF.

The chain links TRBV9 to TRBJ2-3; the match to TRBD2 covers 11 bases. Germline CDR1 is SGDLS and CDR2 is YYNGEE. The CDR3 extends over 14 amino acids. The V gene end was trimmed by 5 bases and the J gene end by 5 bases; junction bases not matched to a gene: 4. The CDR3 nucleotides read TGTGCCAGCAGTAGCGGGGGGGCAAGAGATACGCAGTATTTT. It yields the protein CASSSGGARDTQYF. The whole variable domain, remainder taken from reference TRBV9 and TRBJ2-3, is DSGVTQTPKHLITATGQRVTLRCSPRSGDLSVYWYQQSLDQGLQFLIQYYNGEERAKGNILERFSAQQFPDLHSELNLSSLELGDSALYFCASSSGGARDTQYFGPGTRLTVL.

The chain uses TRBV7-2 and TRBJ2-1; D is tentatively TRBD1 or TRBD2 (5 bases each). The CDR3 extends over 16 amino acids. The germline CDR1 and CDR2 sequences are SGHTA and FQGNSA. V was shortened by 5 bases and J by 7 bases, with 21 bases between the two germline ends. The CDR3 protein is CASSPWGGVPGNEQFF. The DNA for the CDR3 is TGTGCCAGCAGCCCGTGGGGCGGAGTCCCGGGGAATGAGCAGTTCTTC.

This clonotype was recorded many times. The chain has TRBV29-1 and TRBJ2-3; D ambiguous. The ends were cut back, 5 bases at V and 6 bases at J, with 15 bases in the middle. CDR3 length equals 13 residues. Looked up from germline, CDR1 is SQVTM and CDR2 is ANQGSEA. The CDR3 sequence: CSVLPPDLDTQYF. DNA for the CDR3: TGCAGCGTTCTTCCGCCTGACCTGGATACGCAGTATTTT.

This chain joins TRBV5-1 and TRBJ1-6, with a tentative D call TRBD1 (6 bases). Germline assignment: CDR1 SGHRS and CDR2 YFSETQ. This CDR3 is built from 15 residues. V shed 2 bases and J shed 7 bases, with 13 bases lying between them. The CDR3 loop is CASSFSAGGNSPLHF. The DNA for the CDR3 is TGCGCCAGCAGCTTTTCCGCGGGGGGCAATTCACCCCTCCACTTT. The whole variable domain, filled in from reference TRBV5-1 and TRBJ1-6, reads KAGVTQTPRYLIKTRGQQVTLSCSPISGHRSVSWYQQTPGQGLQFLFEYFSETQRNKGNFPGRFSGRQFSNSRSEMNVSTLELGDSALYLCASSFSAGGNSPLHFGNGTRLTVT.

There are a few counts of this clonotype. The chain joins TRBV28 to TRBJ2-5; D is possibly TRBD1 (6 bases). The ends were cut back, 5 bases at V and 1 base at J, with 17 bases in the middle. CDR1 and CDR2 (germline): MDHEN, SYDVKM. The CDR3 extends over 16 amino acids. The CDR3 reads CASSEQDRPFQETQYF. DNA of the CDR3: TGTGCCAGCAGTGAGCAGGACAGACCGTTCCAAGAGACCCAGTACTTC.

The rearrangement joins TRBV28 to TRBJ2-4; D gene uncertain. This CDR3 comprises 13 residues. Deletions cut 5 bases from V and 9 bases from J, with 14 bases between. Germline CDR1 reads MDHEN; CDR2 reads SYDVKM. The CDR3 sequence is CASSIPPGIIQYF. The CDR3 DNA follows: TGTGCCAGCAGTATCCCGCCGGGCATCATTCAGTACTTC. Filled out from reference TRBV28 and TRBJ2-4, the complete variable domain reads DVKVTQSSRYLVKRTGEKVFLECVQDMDHENMFWYRQDPGLGLRLIYFSYDVKMKEKGDIPEGYSVSREKKERFSLILESASTNQTSMYLCASSIPPGIIQYFGAGTRLSVL.

This clonotype was seen a single time. The gene calls are TRBV20-1 and TRBJ2-3; tentatively, D is TRBD1 (6 bases). The length of the CDR3 is 14 residues. Germline V gives CDR1 DFQATT, CDR2 SNEGSKA (reference sequence). Trimming left V 8 bases short and J 5 bases short, with 20 bases between. CDR3: CSLPPQGMKDTQYF. The CDR3 coding sequence is TGCAGTTTGCCCCCACAGGGTATGAAAGATACGCAGTATTTT.

The V gene is TRBV20-1, the J gene TRBJ1-5, with D perhaps TRBD1 (6 bases). Germline CDR1 is DFQATT and CDR2 is SNEGSKA (reference sequence). V lost 2 bases, J lost 1 base, and 12 bases lay in between. This CDR3 region has 15 residues. The CDR3, as DNA: TGCAGTGCTAGATCCCAGGGGAAGAGCAATCAGCCCCAGCATTTT. Translating gives CSARSQGKSNQPQHF.

The V and J genes are TRBV7-2 and TRBJ2-3, with 7 bases that match TRBD2. There are 13 residues in the CDR3. The ends lost 0 bases at V and 8 bases at J; junction bases unmatched: 2. The V gene's germline CDR1 is SGHTA and CDR2 FQGNSA. In DNA form, the CDR3 reads TGTGCCAGCAGCTTAGCTAGCGGGTCTACGCAGTATTTT. Its protein is CASSLASGSTQYF. Looking up the rest from reference TRBV7-2 and TRBJ2-3 gives the full variable domain: GAGVSQSPSNKVTEKGKDVELRCDPISGHTALYWYRQSLGQGLEFLIYFQGNSAPDKSGLPSDRFSAERTGGSVSTLTIQRTQQEDSAVYLCASSLASGSTQYFGPGTRLTVL.

V and J are TRBV28 and TRBJ2-3; 8 bases are shared with TRBD2. The CDR3 extends over 15 amino acids. CDR1 and CDR2 (germline): MDHEN, SYDVKM. V trimming: 6 bases; J trimming: 1 base; junction bases outside the gene matches: 6. CDR3 loop: CASSRGGTGTDTQYF. CDR3 bases: TGTGCCAGCAGCCGCGGGGGGACCGGCACAGATACGCAGTATTTT.

This clonotype was counted many times. The chain uses TRBV28 and TRBJ2-7; TRBD2 is a possible D gene (5 bases). The ends were cut back, 5 bases at V and 9 bases at J, with 14 bases in the middle. The germline V gene has CDR1 MDHEN and CDR2 SYDVKM. There are 12 residues in the CDR3. The CDR3 DNA is TGTGCCAGCAGTCAGGACGCCGGAGGGCAGTACTTC. Amino acids: CASSQDAGGQYF.

In this sample, this clonotype turned up many times. The V and J genes are TRBV3-1 and TRBJ2-2; the D gene could be TRBD1 or TRBD2 (5 bases each). This CDR3 comprises 16 residues. Trimming took 4 bases from V and 4 from J, leaving 16 bases between them. Germline CDR1 LGHDT, CDR2 YNNKEL (reference sequence). CDR3 DNA sequence: TGTGCCAGCAGCCTTCGCGTGGGACGCGGCACCGGGGAGCTGTTTTTT. Translation gives CASSLRVGRGTGELFF. The full variable domain, its missing parts supplied by reference TRBV3-1 and TRBJ2-2, is DTAVSQTPKYLVTQMGNDKSIKCEQNLGHDTMYWYKQDSKKFLKIMFSYNNKELIINETVPNRFSPKSPDKAHLNLHINSLELGDSAVYFCASSLRVGRGTGELFFGEGSRLTVL.

This clonotype was found many times. DNA of the CDR3: TGTGCCAGCAGCCCCGGGACAACCCTCTATGAGCAGTTCTTC. Translation gives CASSPGTTLYEQFF. The chain employs TRBV12-3 or TRBV12-4 and TRBJ2-1; possibly TRBD1 for D (6 bases). The V end lost 6 bases, the J end lost 8 bases, and 17 bases lay between the germline ends. This CDR3 region has 14 residues.

In its sample, this clonotype was seen many times. In DNA, the CDR3 is TGTGCCAGCTGGACAGGGAGGAGGTGGTACACTGAAGCTTTCTTT. Translating it yields CASWTGRRWYTEAFF. V is TRBV21-1 and J is TRBJ1-1; whether TRBD1, the table's D call, matches the DNA was not checked. TRBV21-1 is recorded as a pseudogene. This CDR3 is built from 15 residues.

In this sample, this clonotype turned up a few times. The chain uses TRBV19 and TRBJ1-2; 8 bases match TRBD1. V lost 1 base and J lost 3; bases outside the gene matches: 1. The CDR3 consists of 14 residues. The germline V gene has CDR1 LNHDA and CDR2 SQIVND (reference sequence). The CDR3 reads CASSIAGQDYGYTF. CDR3 nucleotides: TGTGCCAGTAGTATAGCGGGACAGGACTATGGCTACACCTTC.

In this sample, this clonotype turned up a few times. The chain links TRBV4-3 to TRBJ1-1, with D perhaps matching TRBD1 (5 bases). Germline values: CDR1 LGHNA, CDR2 YSLEER. V was shortened by 6 bases and J by 8 bases, with 16 bases between the two germline ends. The CDR3 length is 13 residues. The CDR3 region has the DNA TGCGCCAGCAGTCCCAACGGGGGGAGAGAAGCTTTCTTT. It translates to CASSPNGGREAFF.

This rearrangement joins TRBV20-1 to TRBJ2-1; TRBD2 agrees at 8 bases. J gave up 4 bases and V 2 bases, and 13 bases lay outside the gene matches. Germline V gene data show CDR1 as DFQATT and CDR2 as SNEGSKA (reference sequence). CDR3 length equals 17 residues. CDR3 amino acids: CSARSSGGHLIYNEQFF. The CDR3 DNA sequence: TGCAGTGCTAGATCAAGCGGGGGCCACCTAATTTACAATGAGCAGTTCTTC.

This clonotype was recorded a few times. This chain links TRBV3-1 with TRBJ2-7; 12 bases align to TRBD1. This CDR3 comprises 15 residues. Germline values: CDR1 LGHDT, CDR2 YNNKEL (reference sequence). Unmatched junction bases numbered 9, after V lost 9 bases and J lost 3 bases. CDR3 in amino acids: CASQQGTGGIYEQYF. The CDR3 DNA reads TGTGCCAGTCAACAGGGGACAGGGGGCATCTACGAGCAGTACTTC.